Presented here are 9 T cell receptor beta chains from one specimen sequenced in a study of T cell responses to AZD1222 COVID-19 vaccine (dated by TCRdb to the early 2020s). What the time point label conveys for this sample: baseline before first vaccination. The protocol used for the library was the immunoSEQ multiplex PCR assay. TCRdb carries this immuneACCESS record with in-frame sequences only. Its versions omit some clonotypes, under half of them owing to an unresolved V gene in the studies checked, with the rest unexplained. The sample includes 80,000 or so clones, with 70% to 90% observed a single time. The ten top clones hold over 1.2% of the sample. Sequenced material: peripheral blood, taken on day 0 of AZD1222 vaccination. The source of these receptors is an adult in good health.

This clone was seen a few times. The gene calls are TRBV19 and TRBJ1-2, with D possibly TRBD1 on 6 matching bases. The germline V and J ends were trimmed by 7 bases and 8 bases, with 20 bases remaining between them. CDR3 length: 14 residues. CDR1 is LNHDA, CDR2 SQIVND, per germline (reference sequence). The CDR3 sequence: CASIPGGRGRGYTF. The CDR3, as DNA: TGTGCCAGTATCCCCGGAGGGAGGGGGAGAGGCTACACCTTC.

J is TRBJ2-1 and V is TRBV5-1; 7 positions agree with TRBD2. The CDR3 runs to 15 residues. Germline V CDR1 and CDR2: SGHRS, YFSETQ. V lost 0 bases, J lost 3 bases, and 3 bases stayed unmatched. CDR3: CASSLAGLVYNEQFF. Here the CDR3 DNA reads TGCGCCAGCAGCTTGGCCGGACTAGTCTACAATGAGCAGTTCTTC.

V is TRBV6-1 and J is TRBJ1-1, with a possible D match to TRBD1 (5 bases). Germline V gene lookup returns CDR1 MNHNS and CDR2 SASEGT. The ends were cut back, 2 bases at V and 8 bases at J, with 9 bases in the middle. The CDR3 length is 12 residues. This chain's CDR3 is CASSERGREAFF. In nucleotides, the CDR3 is TGTGCCAGCAGTGAAAGGGGAAGGGAAGCTTTCTTT.

The rearrangement links TRBV7-6 to TRBJ1-1, with D possibly being TRBD1 (5 bases). This CDR3 has 14 residues. Trimming removed 2 bases from V and 4 bases from J, with 11 bases in between. Germline CDR1 SGHVS, CDR2 FNYEAQ. The CDR3 loop reads CASSLTQGGTEAFF. CDR3 coding DNA: TGTGCCAGCAGCTTAACGCAGGGAGGCACTGAAGCTTTCTTT. The complete variable domain, with remaining parts taken from reference TRBV7-6 and TRBJ1-1, reads GAGVSQSPRYKVTKRGQDVALRCDPISGHVSLYWYRQALGQGPEFLTYFNYEAQQDKSGLPNDRFSAERPEGSISTLTIQRTEQRDSAMYRCASSLTQGGTEAFFGQGTRLTVV.

The V call is TRBV2, the J call TRBJ1-1; D may be TRBD1 (5 bases). Trimming removed 3 bases from V and 11 bases from J, with 10 bases in between. Germline V lookup: CDR1 SNHLY, CDR2 FYNNEI. The CDR3 has 11 amino acids. CDR3 amino acids: CASSEGHTAFF. The CDR3, as DNA: TGTGCCAGCAGTGAGGGGCACACGGCTTTCTTT.

The rearrangement links TRBV3-1 (or the pseudogene TRBV3-2) to TRBJ1-5, with D unclear. Trimming took 3 bases from V and 1 from J, leaving 13 bases between them. The CDR3 runs to 16 residues. CDR1 and CDR2 from the germline V gene are LGHDT and YNNKEL (reference sequence). CDR3 residues: CASSQSWTGSNQPQHF. DNA for the CDR3: TGTGCCAGCAGCCAGTCCTGGACGGGGAGCAATCAGCCCCAGCATTTT.

The V and J genes are TRBV4-1 and TRBJ2-1; 11 bases agree with TRBD1. Germline loops: CDR1 MGHRA, CDR2 YSYEKL. The J segment lost 8 bases and the V segment lost 3 bases, leaving 0 bases of the junction unmatched. The length of the CDR3 is 13 residues. CDR3 sequence (DNA): TGCGCCAGCAGCCAGGGACAGGGGGATGAGCAGTTCTTC. It codes for CASSQGQGDEQFF.

In this sample, this clone turned up once. The gene calls are TRBV4-2 and TRBJ2-3; TRBD2 might be the D (5 bases). Germline CDR1 LGHNA, CDR2 YNFKEQ. The CDR3 loop spans 15 amino acids. The germline V and J ends were trimmed by 0 bases and 3 bases, with 10 bases remaining between them. Here the CDR3 reads CASSQEQWETDTQYF. CDR3 DNA: TGTGCCAGCAGCCAAGAACAGTGGGAGACAGATACGCAGTATTTT.

This chain links TRBV30 with TRBJ1-1; TRBD1 might be the D (5 bases). The CDR3 loop spans 15 amino acids. V lost 0 bases and J 4 bases, leaving 15 bases between the germline ends. Germline V gene lookup returns CDR1 GTSNPN and CDR2 SVGIG (reference sequence). DNA for the CDR3: TGTGCCTGGAGTGTCCTGTCGGGCGGGGCCACTGAAGCTTTCTTT. Protein sequence: CAWSVLSGGATEAFF.